This entry lists 14 T cell receptor beta chains sequenced from one sample in a study of T-cell reconstitution after alpha-beta-depleted transplantation in children. Molecular barcoding with unique molecular identifiers was used for the TCRbeta library. TCRdb re-analysed the PCR reads in MiXCR, keeping a single row per CDR3 protein. The table lists more than 400,000 distinct CDR3 sequences, about an eighth of them singletons. Source: PBMCs, mostly from graft donor cells, taken 180 days after TCRalphabeta/CD19-depleted stem cell transplant. These receptors came from a female patient aged 2-10 years who had a stem cell transplant for aplastic anemia, so the T cells may come from the graft donor.

This clonotype has a count of ten or more. This rearrangement joins TRBV7-2 to TRBJ2-3, with 14 bases matching TRBD2. CDR1 is SGHTA and CDR2 is FQGNSA in the germline V gene. Unmatched junction bases numbered 5, after V lost 5 bases and J lost 4 bases. The CDR3 is 16 amino acids. The chain's CDR3 is CASSLGLAGGPDTQYF. The DNA for the CDR3 is TGTGCCAGCAGCCTCGGACTAGCGGGAGGCCCAGATACGCAGTATTTT.

The CDR3 protein is CASSLVAEKYGYTF. The CDR3 DNA reads TGCGCCAGCAGCTTGGTGGCGGAGAAGTATGGCTACACCTTC. The chain employs TRBV5-1 and TRBJ1-2; the D is unclear. CDR1 is SGHRS and CDR2 is YFSETQ in the germline V gene. This CDR3 is 14 amino acids long. The V end was cut by 0 bases, the J end by 5 bases, with 11 bases between.

This sequence joins TRBV12-3 or TRBV12-4 and TRBJ1-2, with a possible D match to TRBD1 (5 bases). This CDR3 has 12 residues. The V end lost 5 bases, the J end lost 10 bases, and 14 bases lay between the germline ends. CDR3 region: CASSQPRAAYTF. The CDR3 DNA reads TGTGCCAGCAGTCAGCCCAGGGCAGCCTACACCTTC.

The chain joins TRBV7-2 to TRBJ2-1; D perhaps matches TRBD2 (6 bases). Germline CDR1 and CDR2: SGHTA and FQGNSA. This CDR3 region has 16 residues. The V and J ends lost 8 bases and 0 bases respectively, with 17 bases between them. The CDR3 coding sequence is TGTGCCAGCGCGGGAAAAGGGACTTACTCCTACAATGAGCAGTTCTTC. This encodes CASAGKGTYSYNEQFF.

This clonotype was observed at least ten times. The chain links TRBV5-1 to TRBJ1-3, with unresolved D. CDR3 length: 13 residues. CDR1 SGHRS and CDR2 YFSETQ come from the germline V gene. Trimming pared 6 bases from V and 4 bases from J, leaving 11 bases between. The CDR3 is CASNGNPGNTIYF. The CDR3 bases are TGCGCCAGCAACGGAAATCCAGGAAACACCATATATTTT. Full variable domain (remainder filled in from reference TRBV5-1 and TRBJ1-3): KAGVTQTPRYLIKTRGQQVTLSCSPISGHRSVSWYQQTPGQGLQFLFEYFSETQRNKGNFPGRFSGRQFSNSRSEMNVSTLELGDSALYLCASNGNPGNTIYFGEGSWLTVV.

The chain combines TRBV6-2 or TRBV6-3 with TRBJ1-5; perhaps TRBD1 as D (5 bases). CDR1 and CDR2 (germline): MNHEY, SVGEGT. V lost 7 bases and J 2 bases, leaving 21 bases between the germline ends. CDR3 length: 17 residues. The chain's CDR3 is CASNSRRDPRGNQPQHF. CDR3 nucleotide sequence: TGTGCCAGCAATTCGCGTCGGGACCCTCGGGGCAATCAGCCCCAGCATTTT.

This clonotype was seen a few times. The rearrangement joins TRBV12-3 or TRBV12-4 to TRBJ1-6; tentative D call: TRBD1 (6 bases). Trimming took off 8 bases at V and 5 bases at J, with 10 bases between the two ends. The CDR3 sequence is 13 residues long. This CDR3 reads CASQQGHNSPLHF. Here the CDR3 DNA reads TGTGCCAGCCAACAGGGTCATAATTCACCCCTCCACTTT.

This clonotype has just a few counts. This rearrangement joins TRBV2 to TRBJ1-6; D not certain. CDR3 length equals 14 residues. From germline, CDR1 is SNHLY and CDR2 FYNNEI. Trimming stripped 6 bases from V and 7 bases from J, with 13 bases between. The CDR3 protein is CASRAGIANSPLHF. The CDR3 nucleotides read TGTGCCAGCAGGGCCGGGATTGCAAATTCACCCCTCCACTTT.

This clonotype has a count of ten or more. The rearrangement links TRBV27 to TRBJ2-2; D is perhaps TRBD1 or TRBD2 (5 bases each). CDR1 is MNHEY and CDR2 is SMNVEV in the germline V gene (reference sequence). This CDR3 region has 17 residues. The ends were cut back, 2 bases at V and 7 bases at J, with 20 bases in the middle. CDR3 protein: CASSLLPPGRPNGELFF. The CDR3 bases are TGTGCCAGCAGTTTACTCCCCCCGGGGCGCCCCAACGGGGAGCTGTTTTTT.

This clonotype was detected once. This sequence joins TRBV18 and TRBJ2-1; TRBD1 might be the D (6 bases). V was cut by 3 bases and J by 2 bases, with 14 bases left in between. The CDR3 length is 16 residues. In germline, CDR1 is KGHSH, CDR2 LQKENI. CDR3 in DNA: TGTGCCAGCTCACCTCGGACAGCGATAGCCTACAATGAGCAGTTCTTC. Encoded protein: CASSPRTAIAYNEQFF.

This rearrangement joins TRBV21-1 to TRBJ1-6. TRBV21-1 is an annotated pseudogene. The CDR3 spans 11 residues. The CDR3 sequence is CASSKNSPLHF. In nucleotides, the CDR3 is TGTGCCAGCAGCAAAAATTCACCCCTCCACTTT.

The chain combines TRBV19 with TRBJ1-4, with TRBD1 matching 7 bases. The CDR3 has 15 residues. Trimming took 5 bases from V and 8 from J; bases not matched to a gene: 11. Germline V gene lookup returns CDR1 LNHDA and CDR2 SQIVND (reference sequence). The CDR3 protein is CASSPRDSGSEKLFF. Here the CDR3 DNA reads TGTGCCAGTAGTCCGCGGGACAGCGGAAGCGAAAAACTGTTTTTT.

This rearrangement joins TRBV10-3 to TRBJ2-1; 7 positions agree with TRBD2. The ends lost 5 bases at V and 6 bases at J; junction bases unmatched: 10. The CDR3 totals 15 residues. Germline assignment: CDR1 ENHRY and CDR2 SYGVKD. The DNA for the CDR3 is TGTGCCATCAGTCGGACGGGAGGCTGGAGCAATGAGCAGTTCTTC. Protein sequence: CAISRTGGWSNEQFF.

The chain is built from TRBV20-1 and TRBJ1-1; D call uncertain. The germline V gene encodes CDR1 DFQATT and CDR2 SNEGSKA (reference sequence). Trimming pared 1 base from V and 1 base from J, leaving 7 bases between. This CDR3 is 13 amino acids long. CDR3 amino acids: CSARVSRNTEAFF. For the CDR3, the DNA is TGCAGTGCTAGAGTTTCCAGGAACACTGAAGCTTTCTTT.